Sequencing of this T cell receptor (beta chain) was carried out in a study of PD-L1 blockade in urothelial cancer. Study background: Chemotherapy regimens numbering 0 to 3 had been given to patients. Blood was subjected to analysis at 3 weeks (second dose) and 6 weeks following treatment start. Whole-study results and caveats: Stronger expansion of tumor-associated clones in blood at 3 weeks distinguished durable-benefit patients.

Deletions cut 4 bases from V and 6 bases from J, with 12 bases between. This CDR3 spans 12 amino acids. Germline CDR1 is GTSNPN and CDR2 is SVGIG (reference sequence). Documented time point: pretreatment peripheral blood. The table came from immunoSEQ multiplex PCR; TCRdb's copy has only in-frame clones and leaves some out. The sample carries about 56,000 clones, approximately 83% recorded once. As for this clone: Its target is unknown.

The V and J genes are TRBV30 and TRBJ1-1, with D possibly matching TRBD1 (5 bases). The receptor's source is an older man with urothelial cancer. Sample: PBMCs, taken around atezolizumab (anti-PD-L1) treatment. In DNA, the CDR3 is TGTGCCTGGAACCCGGGAGGGGCTGAAGCTTTCTTT. Translating it yields CAWNPGGAEAFF.